This T cell receptor (beta chain) was found in a study of cytomegalovirus exposure and HLA in healthy donors. Primers for the PCR totalled 60 Vbeta and 13 Jbeta. Authors' methods: Roughly 11 million shared chains were among the about 80 million unique TCR beta chains that a later analysis counted. Measured with immunoSEQ multiplex PCR; TCRdb has only the in-frame clones, and not every one. D and trimming come from the DNA, and the V and J calls and clone size come from that table. Counted here are 140,000 to 150,000 clones, 80% occurring once; the ten biggest clones make up around 4.4%. On this clone itself: The antigen remains undetermined.

The CDR3 runs to 14 residues. The junction had 6 bases not matched to a gene; V was cut back by 5 bases and J by 4 bases. CDR1 is MNHEY and CDR2 is SVGAGI in the germline V gene. Findings and caveats of the study: TCR association rates varied by HLA locus in a later analysis, with DRB1 highest and HLA-C lowest.

The receptor's source is a man aged 40-50 years in good health and CMV-seronegative. The chain has TRBV6-5 and TRBJ1-2; TRBD1 matches at 8 bases. Specimen: PBMCs. CDR3 sequence: CASSTRGPVYGYTF. In DNA, the CDR3 is TGTGCCAGCAGTACCAGGGGGCCGGTCTATGGCTACACCTTC.